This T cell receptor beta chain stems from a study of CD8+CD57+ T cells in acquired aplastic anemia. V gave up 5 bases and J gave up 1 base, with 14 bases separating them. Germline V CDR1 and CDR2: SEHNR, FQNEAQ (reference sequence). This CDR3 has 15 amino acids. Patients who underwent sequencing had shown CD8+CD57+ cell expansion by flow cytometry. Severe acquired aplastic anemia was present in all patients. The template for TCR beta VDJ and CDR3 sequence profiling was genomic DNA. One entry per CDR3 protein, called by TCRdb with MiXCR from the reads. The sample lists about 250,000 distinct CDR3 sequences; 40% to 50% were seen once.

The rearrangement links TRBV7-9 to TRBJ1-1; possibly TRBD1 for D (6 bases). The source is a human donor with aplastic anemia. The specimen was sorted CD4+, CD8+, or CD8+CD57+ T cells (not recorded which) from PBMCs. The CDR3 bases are TGTGCCAGCAGCCCTGAGCGGGGACAGAACACTGAAGCTTTCTTT. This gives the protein CASSPERGQNTEAFF.